The count of the clone carrying this T cell receptor (beta chain) is one. The antigen remains undetermined. A read error may produce the germline difference seen at one junction end. These data come from a study of T cell repertoires in cytomegalovirus infection. Background on the study: Matching HLA type, along with CMV infection, was indicated by public TCR beta signatures.

TCRdb re-called the reads with MiXCR, one entry per CDR3 protein. Of under 350,000 distinct CDR3 sequences in the sample, roughly a tenth are singletons; the top ten hold around 2.4%. Points from the study as a whole: Cumulative frequency of public TCR beta families picked out carriers of CMV plus the relevant HLA. In two of eight donors, the top clonotype was HLA-C-restricted CMV-specific.

Germline assignment: CDR1 DFQATT and CDR2 SNEGSKA (reference sequence). The CDR3 totals 15 residues. The specimen was PBMCs. The chain recombines TRBV20-1 with TRBJ2-1; tentative D call: TRBD2 (5 bases). This TCR came from a human donor in good health (CMV status not recorded). Some clones in this sample may be carry-over from other donors' samples. CDR3 sequence: CSARDLRVHYNERFF. The CDR3 nucleotides are TGCAGTGCTAGAGATCTGAGGGTTCATTACAATGAGCGGTTCTTC.